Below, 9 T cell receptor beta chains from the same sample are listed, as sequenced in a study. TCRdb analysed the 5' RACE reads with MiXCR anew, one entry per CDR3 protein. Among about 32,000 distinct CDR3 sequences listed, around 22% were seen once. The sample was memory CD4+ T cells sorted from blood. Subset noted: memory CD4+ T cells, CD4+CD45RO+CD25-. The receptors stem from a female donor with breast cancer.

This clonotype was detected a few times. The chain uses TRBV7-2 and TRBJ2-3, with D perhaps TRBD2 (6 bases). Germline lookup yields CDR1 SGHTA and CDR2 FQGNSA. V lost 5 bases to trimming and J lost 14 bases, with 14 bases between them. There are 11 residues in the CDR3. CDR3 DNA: TGTGCCAGCAGCCCGAGGGAGGTCAGGTATTTT. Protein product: CASSPREVRYF.

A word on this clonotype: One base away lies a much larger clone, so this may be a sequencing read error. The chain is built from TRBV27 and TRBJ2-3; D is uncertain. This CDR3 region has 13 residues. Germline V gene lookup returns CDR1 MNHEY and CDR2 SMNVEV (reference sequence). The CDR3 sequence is CASGFASTDTQYF. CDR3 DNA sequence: TGTGCCAGCGGTTTCGCGAGCACAGATACGCAGTATTTT.

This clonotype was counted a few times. This CDR3 is CASSEDLLAGVPVRNIQYF. The CDR3 DNA reads TGTGCCAGCAGTGAAGATCTACTAGCGGGGGTCCCCGTCAGGAACATTCAGTACTTC. The genes are TRBV6-1 and TRBJ2-4; 11 positions match TRBD2. After removal of 1 base from V and 7 bases from J, the junction contained 15 bases not matched to a gene. The CDR3 contains 19 residues. Per germline, CDR1 MNHNS and CDR2 SASEGT.

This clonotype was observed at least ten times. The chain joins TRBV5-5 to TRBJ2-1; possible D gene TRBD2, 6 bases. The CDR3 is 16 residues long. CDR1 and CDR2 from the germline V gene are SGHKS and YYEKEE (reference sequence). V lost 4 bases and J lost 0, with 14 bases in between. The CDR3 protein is CASSLTTGLSYNEQFF. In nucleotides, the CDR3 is TGTGCCAGCAGCCTTACAACGGGACTCTCCTACAATGAGCAGTTCTTC. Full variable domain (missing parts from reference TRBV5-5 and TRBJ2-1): DAGVTQSPTHLIKTRGQQVTLRCSPISGHKSVSWYQQVLGQGPQFIFQYYEKEERGRGNFPDRFSARQFPNYSSELNVNALLLGDSALYLCASSLTTGLSYNEQFFGPGTRLTVL.

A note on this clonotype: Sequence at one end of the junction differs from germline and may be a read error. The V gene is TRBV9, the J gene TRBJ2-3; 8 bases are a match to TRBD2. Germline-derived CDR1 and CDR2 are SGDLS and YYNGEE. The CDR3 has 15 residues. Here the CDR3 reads CAGSVEAGGTDTQYF. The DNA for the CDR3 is TGTGCCGGCAGCGTAGAAGCGGGAGGCACAGATACGCAGTATTTT.

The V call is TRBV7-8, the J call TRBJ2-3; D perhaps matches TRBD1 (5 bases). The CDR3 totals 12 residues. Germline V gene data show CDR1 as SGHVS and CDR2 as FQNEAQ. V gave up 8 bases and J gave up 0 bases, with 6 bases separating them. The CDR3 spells CASRQSTDTQYF. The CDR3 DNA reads TGTGCCAGCCGACAGAGCACAGATACGCAGTATTTT.

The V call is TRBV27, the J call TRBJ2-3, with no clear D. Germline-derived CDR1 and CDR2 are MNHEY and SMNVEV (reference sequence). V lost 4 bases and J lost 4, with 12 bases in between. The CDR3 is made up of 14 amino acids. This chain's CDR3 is CASSSHLMADTQYF. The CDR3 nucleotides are TGTGCCAGCAGTTCTCATCTCATGGCAGATACGCAGTATTTT.

CDR3 DNA: TGTGCCAGCAGCGTAGAGAGGGGCATGAGGACCCAGTACTTC. Translated, it gives CASSVERGMRTQYF. The genes are TRBV9 and TRBJ2-5, with D perhaps given as TRBD1 or TRBD2 (5 bases each). The germline V gene has CDR1 SGDLS and CDR2 YYNGEE. V was cut by 0 bases and J by 7 bases, with 13 bases left in between. The CDR3 has 14 residues. The variable domain in full, with the rest retrieved from reference TRBV9 and TRBJ2-5, is DSGVTQTPKHLITATGQRVTLRCSPRSGDLSVYWYQQSLDQGLQFLIQYYNGEERAKGNILERFSAQQFPDLHSELNLSSLELGDSALYFCASSVERGMRTQYFGPGTRLLVL.

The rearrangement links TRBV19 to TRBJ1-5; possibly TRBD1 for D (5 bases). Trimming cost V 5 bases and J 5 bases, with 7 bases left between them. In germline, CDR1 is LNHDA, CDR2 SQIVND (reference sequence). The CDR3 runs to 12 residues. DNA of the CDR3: TGTGCCAGTAGTTGGGGGGATCAGCCCCAGCATTTT. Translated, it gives CASSWGDQPQHF.